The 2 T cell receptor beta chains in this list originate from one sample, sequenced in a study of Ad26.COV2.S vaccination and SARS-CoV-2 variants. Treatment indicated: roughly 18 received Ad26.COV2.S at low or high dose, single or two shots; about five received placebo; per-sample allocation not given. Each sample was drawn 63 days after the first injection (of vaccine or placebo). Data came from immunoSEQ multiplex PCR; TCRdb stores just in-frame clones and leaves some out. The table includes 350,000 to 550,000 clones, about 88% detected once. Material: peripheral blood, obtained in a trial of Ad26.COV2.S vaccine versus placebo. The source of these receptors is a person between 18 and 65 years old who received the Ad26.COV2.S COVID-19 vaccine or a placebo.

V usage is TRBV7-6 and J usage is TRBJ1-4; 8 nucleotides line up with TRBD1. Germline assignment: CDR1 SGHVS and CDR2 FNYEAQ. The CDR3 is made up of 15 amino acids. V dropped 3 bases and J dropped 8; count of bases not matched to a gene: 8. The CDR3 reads CASSFRTGREEKLFF. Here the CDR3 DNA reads TGTGCCAGCAGCTTCCGGACAGGGAGGGAAGAAAAACTGTTTTTT.

CDR3 DNA sequence: TGCGCCAGCAGCTTGGGGGGGTCAGTTCTATATAATTCACCCCTCCACTTT. This translates into CASSLGGSVLYNSPLHF. This chain links TRBV5-1 with TRBJ1-6, with D possibly TRBD1 on 5 matching bases. The CDR3 spans 17 residues. In germline, CDR1 is SGHRS, CDR2 YFSETQ. Trimming cost V 0 bases and J 4 bases, with 14 bases left between them.